The rows below give T cell receptor beta chains drawn from one sample of a study of CD8+ T cells in alopecia areata. The protocol was immunoSEQ multiplex PCR, while the TCRdb copy is restricted to in-frame clones and leaves out a portion. Of 110,000 to 150,000 clones in the sample, less than 65% were seen once. The source material was CD8+ T cells sorted from blood. Every receptor here comes from a human donor in good health. The CDR3 runs from the conserved cysteine through the conserved F or W. The D gene is left open where the match is weak. The listing skips clone size in some rows; elsewhere it reads once, few, many or a size class.

DNA | CDR3 | V | D | J | size
TGTGCCACCAGCGGCGAGTGGGGCAATCAGCCCCAGCATTTT | CATSGEWGNQPQHF | TRBV15 | . | TRBJ1-5 | few
TGTGCCAGCCGGGACAGCACGAATCAGCCCCAGCATTTT | CASRDSTNQPQHF | TRBV6-6 | TRBD1 | TRBJ1-5 | few
TGTGCCAGCAGTTCCCTAGCGGGAGGAATTTTAACAGATACGCAGTATTTT | CASSSLAGGILTDTQYF | TRBV27 | TRBD2 | TRBJ2-3 | .
TGTGCCACCAGGAATGAGCTCAACACCGGGGAGCTGTTTTTT | CATRNELNTGELFF | TRBV15 | . | TRBJ2-2 | .
TGTGCCAGCAGCCACATGAACACTGAAGCTTTCTTT | CASSHMNTEAFF | TRBV5-4 | . | TRBJ1-1 | .
TGCGCCAGCAGCTTCTGGACAGACTACGAGCAGTACTTC | CASSFWTDYEQYF | TRBV5-1 | . | TRBJ2-7 | .
TGTGCCAGCAGCCGCCCTTCTAGCGGGGAAACCTACAATGAGCAGTTCTTC | CASSRPSSGETYNEQFF | TRBV7-2 | TRBD2 | TRBJ2-1 | .
TGTGCCAGCAGCTTAGGGTACCGGGGGCGGGATGAAGCTTTCTTT | CASSLGYRGRDEAFF | TRBV7-8 | . | TRBJ1-1 | .
TGTGCCAGCAGTTCCAACCCGACAGATCCTGGCTACACCTTC | CASSSNPTDPGYTF | TRBV27 | . | TRBJ1-2 | .
TGCGCCAGCAGCAGCGGGAGGGCCCAAGAGACCCAGTACTTC | CASSSGRAQETQYF | TRBV10-1 | TRBD2 | TRBJ2-5 | .
TGCGCCAGCAGACCAGGAGTAGCCGGGGAGCTGTTTTTT | CASRPGVAGELFF | TRBV5-1 | . | TRBJ2-2 | .
TGTGCCAGCAGCCATCGATCAACTAATGAAAAACTGTTTTTT | CASSHRSTNEKLFF | TRBV13 | . | TRBJ1-4 | .
TGTGCCAGCAGCTTAGGAGACAGGGGCTACGAGCAGTACTTC | CASSLGDRGYEQYF | TRBV13 | TRBD1 | TRBJ2-7 | .
TGTGCCAACAGAGGGGGGCTGAACACTGAAGCTTTCTTT | CANRGGLNTEAFF | TRBV2 | . | TRBJ1-1 | once
TGCAGCGTCCTTATAGCGGGAAAGGCCTACGAGCAGTACTTC | CSVLIAGKAYEQYF | TRBV29-1 | TRBD2 | TRBJ2-7 | few
TGTGCCAGCAGCGATACAGACCGGGCGGGGAATGAGCAGTTCTTC | CASSDTDRAGNEQFF | TRBV9 | . | TRBJ2-1 | .
TGTGCCACCAGCAGTTCAGGGGCTGTCGGTGGCTACACCTTC | CATSSSGAVGGYTF | TRBV15 | . | TRBJ1-2 | .
TGTGCCAGCAGCCGAAACTATGGCTACACCTTC | CASSRNYGYTF | TRBV5-6 | . | TRBJ1-2 | .
TGTGCCACCACTGGTCTGAGCACAGATACGCAGTATTTT | CATTGLSTDTQYF | TRBV28 | . | TRBJ2-3 | .
TGTGCCACCAGCAGAGGAACGGGTTGGGGGGACCCTTGGGAGACCCAGTACTTC | CATSRGTGWGDPWETQYF | TRBV15 | . | TRBJ2-5 | once
TGTGCCAGCAGCTTTGTTGTTATAGGCGGCGAGCAGTACTTC | CASSFVVIGGEQYF | TRBV5-6 | . | TRBJ2-7 | few
TGTGCCAGCAGTTACAGGGGGACCTACGAGCAGTACTTC | CASSYRGTYEQYF | TRBV27 | TRBD1 | TRBJ2-7 | .
TGTGCCAGCAGCACCGGGACAGGTCCGTCCGGGGAGCTGTTTTTT | CASSTGTGPSGELFF | TRBV7-9 | TRBD1 | TRBJ2-2 | .
TGTGCCAGCAGCTCCAAGGGGACTCGGAAGGAAGAGACCCAGTACTTC | CASSSKGTRKEETQYF | TRBV7-3 | . | TRBJ2-5 | .
TGTGCCAGCAGCTTAGGAAGGACAGAGGCTTTCTTT | CASSLGRTEAFF | TRBV7-9 | . | TRBJ1-1 | .
TGTGCCAGCAGCTTCGGGGCCTACGAGCAGTACTTC | CASSFGAYEQYF | TRBV7-9 | . | TRBJ2-7 | .
TGTGCCAGTAGTATTGGAGCGGGAGTAGAGCAGTACTTC | CASSIGAGVEQYF | TRBV19 | TRBD2 | TRBJ2-7 | .
TGCAGTGCGAGCAGGGGGCAAGCTTTCTTT | CSASRGQAFF | TRBV20-1 | TRBD1 | TRBJ1-1 | .
TGCAGCGTTGGGACAGACGATTACAATGAGCAGTTCTTC | CSVGTDDYNEQFF | TRBV29-1 | . | TRBJ2-1 | .
TGTGCCAGCAGATCTATAGCGGGGCCGATCTCCTACGAGCAGTACTTC | CASRSIAGPISYEQYF | TRBV27 | TRBD2 | TRBJ2-7 | .
TGTGCCAGCACCGGGAGAGGAGCTGAGCAGTTCTTC | CASTGRGAEQFF | TRBV6-5 | . | TRBJ2-1 | .
TGTGCCAGTAGTATGGGGCTAGTTAATGAGCAGTTCTTC | CASSMGLVNEQFF | TRBV19 | . | TRBJ2-1 | .
TGTGCCAGGGGACAGATCTACGAGCAGTACTTC | CARGQIYEQYF | TRBV5-6 | TRBD1 | TRBJ2-7 | .
TGTGCCAGCAGCCGAGACAGGGGTAATGAGCAGTTCTTC | CASSRDRGNEQFF | TRBV14 | TRBD1 | TRBJ2-1 | .
TGTGCCAGCAGCTCCCGACTAGCGGGAGGACGGGAGACCCAGTACTTC | CASSSRLAGGRETQYF | TRBV7-8 | TRBD2 | TRBJ2-5 | .